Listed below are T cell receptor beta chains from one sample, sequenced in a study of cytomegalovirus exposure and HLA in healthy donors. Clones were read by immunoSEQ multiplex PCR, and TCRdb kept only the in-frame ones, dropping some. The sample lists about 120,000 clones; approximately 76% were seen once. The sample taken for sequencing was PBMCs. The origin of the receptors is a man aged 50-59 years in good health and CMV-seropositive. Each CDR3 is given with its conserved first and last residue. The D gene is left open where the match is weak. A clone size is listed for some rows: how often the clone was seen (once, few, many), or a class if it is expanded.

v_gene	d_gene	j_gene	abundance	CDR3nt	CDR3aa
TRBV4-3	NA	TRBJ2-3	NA	TGCGCCAGCAGCCAAGGAGGTCGCACAGATACGCAGTATTTT	CASSQGGRTDTQYF
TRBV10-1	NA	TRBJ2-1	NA	TGCGCCAGCAGTGAGAGGACCTCAGGGAAGCAGTTCTTC	CASSERTSGKQFF
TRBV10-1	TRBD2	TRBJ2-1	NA	TGCGCCAGCGCGAAAACTAGCGGGACCCCATACAATGAGCAGTTCTTC	CASAKTSGTPYNEQFF
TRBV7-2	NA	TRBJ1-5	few	TGTGCCAGCAGCACTCAGGGGTTTGGTAATCAGCCCCAGCATTTT	CASSTQGFGNQPQHF
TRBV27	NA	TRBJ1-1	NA	TGTGCCAGCAGTTGGGGGCGGATGAACACTGAAGCTTTCTTT	CASSWGRMNTEAFF
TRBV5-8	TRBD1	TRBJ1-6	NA	TGTGCCAGCAGCCTGGGAGGAGACAGGGTGAACTCACCCCTCCACTTT	CASSLGGDRVNSPLHF
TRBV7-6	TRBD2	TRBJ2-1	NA	TGTGCCAGCAGCCGCGGGAGGGCCGGCGATGAGCAGTTCTTC	CASSRGRAGDEQFF
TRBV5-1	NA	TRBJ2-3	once	TGCGCCAGCAGCCCTGGAGAGAGCACAGATACGCAGTATTTT	CASSPGESTDTQYF
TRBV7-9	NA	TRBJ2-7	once	TGTTCCAGCAGCTTCGGTTACGAGCAGTACTTC	CSSSFGYEQYF
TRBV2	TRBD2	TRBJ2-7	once	TGTGCCAGCAGTGAAGGGGCGGGGGGGCGGGGGCAGTACTTC	CASSEGAGGRGQYF
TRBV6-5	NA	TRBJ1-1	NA	TGTGCCAGCAGTTACGGGAGGACTGAAGCTTTCTTT	CASSYGRTEAFF
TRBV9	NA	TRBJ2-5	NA	TGTGCCAGCAGCTTAGAGGTACAGGGTACAGAGACCCAGTACTTC	CASSLEVQGTETQYF
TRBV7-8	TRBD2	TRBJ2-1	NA	TGTGCCAGCAGCCTAGGTGGGCTAGCGGATTCCTACAATGAGCAGTTCTTC	CASSLGGLADSYNEQFF
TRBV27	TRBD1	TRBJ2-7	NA	TGTGCCAGCAGTGGACAGGGCCCCTACGAGCAGTACTTC	CASSGQGPYEQYF
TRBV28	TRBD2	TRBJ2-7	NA	TGTGCCAGCGCTGCGGGGGGGGGACTAGTCGACGAGCAGTACTTC	CASAAGGGLVDEQYF
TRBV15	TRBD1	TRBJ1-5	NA	TGTGCCACCAGCAGAGAGGGGTTGGGACAGAGGGGTCTCAATCAGCCCCAGCATTTT	CATSREGLGQRGLNQPQHF
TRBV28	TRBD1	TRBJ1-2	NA	TGTGCCAGCAGTTCCGACAGGGAAAACTATGGCTACACCTTC	CASSSDRENYGYTF
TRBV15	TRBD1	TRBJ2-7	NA	TGTGCCACCAGCAGTCTTGGACAGGGAATGAACTACGAGCAGTACTTC	CATSSLGQGMNYEQYF
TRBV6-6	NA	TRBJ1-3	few	TGTGCCAGCGCGGGGGGGAACACCATATATTTT	CASAGGNTIYF
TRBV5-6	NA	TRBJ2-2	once	TGTGCCAGCAGCCCCCCGGGACTGATGAACACCGGGGAGCTGTTTTTT	CASSPPGLMNTGELFF
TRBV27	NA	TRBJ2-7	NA	TGTGCCAGCAGTTTGAACAGGCACTACGAGCAGTACTTC	CASSLNRHYEQYF
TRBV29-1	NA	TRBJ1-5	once	TGCAGCGTTCTACTTCCGGGGGGTCAGCCCCAGCATTTT	CSVLLPGGQPQHF
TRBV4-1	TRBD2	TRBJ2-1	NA	TGCGCCAGCGGTGTTCTTGTCAAAGGCCCCCAGCGGGGATACAATGAGCAGTTCTTC	CASGVLVKGPQRGYNEQFF
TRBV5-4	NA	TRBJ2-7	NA	TGTGCCAGCAGCTTGGGTCAGGACTACGAGCAGTACTTC	CASSLGQDYEQYF
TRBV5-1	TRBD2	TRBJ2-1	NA	TGCGCCAGCAGCTCAGCCAGCGGGGCCTACAATGAGCAGTTCTTC	CASSSASGAYNEQFF
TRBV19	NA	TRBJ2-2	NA	TGTGCCAGTAGTATCAAGACACGCTGGGCCAGCACCGGGGAGCTGTTTTTT	CASSIKTRWASTGELFF
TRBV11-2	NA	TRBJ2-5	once	TGTGCCAGCAGCTTAGTGGGGCCCAGGGGTGGGAAGGCCCAGTACTTC	CASSLVGPRGGKAQYF
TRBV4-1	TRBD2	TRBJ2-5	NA	TGCGCCAGCAGCCAACCGGGACTAGCGGGAGGGGTAGAGACCCAGTACTTC	CASSQPGLAGGVETQYF
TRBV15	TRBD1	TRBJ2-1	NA	TGTGCCACCAGCGGCACCGGGACAGGGGGCTTAAATGAGCAGTTCTTC	CATSGTGTGGLNEQFF
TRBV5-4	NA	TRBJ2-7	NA	TGTGCCAGCAGCCCCGCCGTGAGCTACGAGCAGTACTTC	CASSPAVSYEQYF
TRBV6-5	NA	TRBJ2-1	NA	TGTGCCAGCAGTAAACTCTACAATGAGCAGTTCTTC	CASSKLYNEQFF
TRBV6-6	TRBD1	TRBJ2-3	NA	TGTGCCAGCAGCCAACAGGGGGTTCTTGAAGATACGCAGTATTTT	CASSQQGVLEDTQYF
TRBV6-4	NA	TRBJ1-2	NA	TGTGCCAGCAGTGACCCTGCCTTTCAGGGCTACACCTTC	CASSDPAFQGYTF
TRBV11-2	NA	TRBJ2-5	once	TGTGCCAGCAGCTCTCCGGGCGGGGGCGAGGAAGAGACCCAGTACTTC	CASSSPGGGEEETQYF
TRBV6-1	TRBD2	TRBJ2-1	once	TGTGCCAGCAGAGCGGGAGGTTCCTACAATGAGCAGTTCTTC	CASRAGGSYNEQFF
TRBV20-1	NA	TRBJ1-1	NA	TGCAGTGCTAGCAGTAACACTGAAGCTTTCTTT	CSASSNTEAFF
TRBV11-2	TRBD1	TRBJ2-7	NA	TGTGCCAGCAGCGAAACAGGGGCAGACGAGCAGTACTTC	CASSETGADEQYF
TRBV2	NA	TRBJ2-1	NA	TGTGCCAGCAGTGAATTGGCTAGTAGTGAGCAGTTCTTC	CASSELASSEQFF
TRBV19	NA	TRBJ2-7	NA	TGTGCCAGTAGTGAAAGGAGTGAGCAGTACTTC	CASSERSEQYF
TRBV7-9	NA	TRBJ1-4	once	TGTGCCAGCAGCTTAGCGGAGGGACTTCAATCGGGTGAAAAACTGTTTTTT	CASSLAEGLQSGEKLFF
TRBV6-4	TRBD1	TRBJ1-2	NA	TGTGCCAGCAGTGACCCGGGGACAGACTATGGCTACACCTTC	CASSDPGTDYGYTF
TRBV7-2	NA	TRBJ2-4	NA	TGTGCCAGCAGCCTACGACAACTAGCCAAAAACATTCAGTACTTC	CASSLRQLAKNIQYF
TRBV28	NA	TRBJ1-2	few	TGTGCCAGCAGAGTACTAGGGGGGGTCGGCTACACCTTC	CASRVLGGVGYTF
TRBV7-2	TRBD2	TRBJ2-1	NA	TGTGCCAGCAGGAAACCCGGGACTAGCGGGGGGGCCAGTGAGCAGTTCTTC	CASRKPGTSGGASEQFF
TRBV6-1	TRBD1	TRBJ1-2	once	TGTGCCAGCTCCACAGGGACAGGCTATGGCTACACCTTC	CASSTGTGYGYTF
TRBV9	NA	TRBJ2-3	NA	TGTGCCAGCAGGGGCGGGGGCCACACAGATACGCAGTATTTT	CASRGGGHTDTQYF
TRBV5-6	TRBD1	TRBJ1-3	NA	TGTGCCAGCAGCCTACGCTTCCGGGACAGATCCTCTGGAAACACCATATATTTT	CASSLRFRDRSSGNTIYF
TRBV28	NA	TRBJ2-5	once	TGTGCCAGCAGTTTCATCGACAGGGGAGGGGAGACCCAGTACTTC	CASSFIDRGGETQYF
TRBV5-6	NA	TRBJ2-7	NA	TGTGCCAGCAGCCCAAACTCCTACGAGCAGTACTTC	CASSPNSYEQYF
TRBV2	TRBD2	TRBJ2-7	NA	TGTGCCAACTCGAGGATAGCGGGAGTTCGCACCTACGAGCAGTACTTC	CANSRIAGVRTYEQYF
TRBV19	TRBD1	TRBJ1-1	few	TGTGCCAGTAGTAGGACAGGGGGGTCGAGCACTGAAGCTTTCTTT	CASSRTGGSSTEAFF
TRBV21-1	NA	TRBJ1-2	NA	TGTGCCAGCAGCAAAATCTACCGGGGCTACACCTTC	CASSKIYRGYTF
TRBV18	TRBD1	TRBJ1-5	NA	TGTGCCAGCTCGGCAGGGGGGTTTCAGCCCCAGCATTTT	CASSAGGFQPQHF
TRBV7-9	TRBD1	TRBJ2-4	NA	TGTGCCAGCAGTCCCAGGGGGCACGCCAAAAACATTCAGTACTTC	CASSPRGHAKNIQYF
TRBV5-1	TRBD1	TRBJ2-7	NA	TGCGCCAGCAGAGGGCAGGGGGCGAACTACGAGCAGTACTTC	CASRGQGANYEQYF
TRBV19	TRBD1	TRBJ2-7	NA	TGTGCCAGTAGTGGACAGGCCTACGAGCAGTACTTC	CASSGQAYEQYF
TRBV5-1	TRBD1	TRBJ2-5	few	TGCGCCAGCCGACATCAGGGGGCTCTTTCTATTGAGACCCAGTACTTC	CASRHQGALSIETQYF
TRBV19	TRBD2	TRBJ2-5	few	TGTGCCAGTAGTGCGCTAGCGGGGAAAGTAAACTTC	CASSALAGKVNF